This T cell receptor beta chain was sequenced during a study of T cell responses to AZD1222 COVID-19 vaccine. CDR1 SGHVS and CDR2 FQNEAQ come from the germline V gene. Trimming cost V 0 bases and J 5 bases, with 18 bases left between them. The CDR3 runs to 17 residues. TCRdb's table, derived via immunoSEQ multiplex PCR, lists solely in-frame clones and lacks some. The sample records under 60,000 clones, under 90% being singletons. This material consisted of peripheral blood, taken on day 0 of AZD1222 vaccination. The V gene is TRBV7-8, the J gene TRBJ2-3; maybe TRBD2 (6 bases). This TCR was sampled from an adult in good health. CDR3 sequence (DNA): TGTGCCAGCAGCTTAGCGGTTGGGGGGAGGTGGTTAGATACGCAGTATTTT. Translating gives CASSLAVGGRWLDTQYF.